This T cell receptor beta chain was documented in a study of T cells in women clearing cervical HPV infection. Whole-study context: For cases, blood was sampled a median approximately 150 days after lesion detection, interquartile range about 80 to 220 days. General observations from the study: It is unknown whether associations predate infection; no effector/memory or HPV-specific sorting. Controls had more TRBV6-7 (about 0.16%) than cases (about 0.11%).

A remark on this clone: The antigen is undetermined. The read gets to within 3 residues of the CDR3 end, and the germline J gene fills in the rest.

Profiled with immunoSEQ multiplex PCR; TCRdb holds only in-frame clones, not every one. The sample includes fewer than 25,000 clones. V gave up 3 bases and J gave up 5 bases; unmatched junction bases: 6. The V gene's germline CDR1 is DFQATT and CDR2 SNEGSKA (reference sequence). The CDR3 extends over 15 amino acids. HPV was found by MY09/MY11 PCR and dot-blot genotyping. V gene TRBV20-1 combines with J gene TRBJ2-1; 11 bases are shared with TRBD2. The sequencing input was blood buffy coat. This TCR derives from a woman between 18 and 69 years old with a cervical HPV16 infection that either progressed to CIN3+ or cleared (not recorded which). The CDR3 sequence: CSARWASGRNNEQFF. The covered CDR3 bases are TGCAGTGCTAGGTGGGCTAGCGGGAGGAACAATGAG.